This passage covers 12 T cell receptor beta chains from one sample sequenced in a study of blood T cell repertoires in COVID-19. Sequenced by immunoSEQ multiplex PCR; TCRdb stores in-frame clones only, minus some. The data contain under 40,000 clones, 84% of them seen just once; the ten biggest clones take up roughly 15%. The source material was peripheral blood. Receptor source: a middle-aged man with active or convalescent COVID-19.

The chain couples TRBV11-3 to TRBJ2-7; 11 bases agree with TRBD1. Unmatched junction bases numbered 9, after V lost 5 bases and J lost 6 bases. CDR3 length: 15 residues. CDR1 and CDR2 (germline): SGHNT, YENEEA. CDR3 protein: CASSAALGQGGEQYF. DNA for the CDR3: TGTGCCAGCAGCGCAGCCCTGGGACAGGGGGGCGAGCAGTACTTC.

The chain recombines TRBV5-1 with TRBJ1-3; 8 bases are shared with TRBD1. The ends lost 4 bases at V and 0 bases at J; junction bases unmatched: 6. Germline V gene sequence: CDR1 SGHRS, CDR2 YFSETQ. The CDR3 runs to 16 residues. CDR3 DNA sequence: TGCGCCAGCAGCACCCGGGACAGGAGCTCTGGAAACACCATATATTTT. This translates into CASSTRDRSSGNTIYF.

The chain employs TRBV13 and TRBJ1-1, with 9 bases matching TRBD1. CDR1 PRHDT and CDR2 FYEKMQ come from the germline V gene (reference sequence). The CDR3 has 17 residues. The V and J ends lost 2 bases and 3 bases, in that order; junction bases with no gene match: 10. CDR3 nucleotides: TGTGCCAGCAGCTTATTGTCTCGGGACAGGGAAGACACTGAAGCTTTCTTT. It encodes CASSLLSRDREDTEAFF.

For this clone: The junction does not match germline at one end; this may be a read error. The genes are TRBV11-2 and TRBJ2-3, with D possibly being TRBD2 (5 bases). This CDR3 has 15 residues. From germline, CDR1 is SGHAT and CDR2 FQNNGV. CDR3 sequence reads: CASSVDRTAADTQYF. The DNA of the CDR3 is TGTGCCAGCAGCGTAGATCGGACTGCCGCAGATACGCAGTATTTT.

The chain links TRBV2 to TRBJ2-3; TRBD1 is a possible D gene (6 bases). V was cut by 5 bases and J by 2 bases, with 8 bases left in between. Germline V gene lookup returns CDR1 SNHLY and CDR2 FYNNEI. The CDR3 runs to 13 residues. The CDR3 spells CASSYRVTDTQYF. The DNA of the CDR3 is TGTGCCAGCAGTTACAGGGTCACAGATACGCAGTATTTT.

This chain links TRBV2 with TRBJ1-6, with D unresolved. CDR1 is SNHLY and CDR2 is FYNNEI in the germline V gene. CDR3 length: 15 amino acids. Trimming took 3 bases from V and 11 from J, leaving 17 bases between them. CDR3 sequence (DNA): TGTGCCAGCAGTGAGCGGTCGGTTGCTCTAACACCCCTCCACTTT. Translated, it gives CASSERSVALTPLHF.

This chain links TRBV2 with TRBJ2-1; 14 nucleotides line up with TRBD2. This CDR3 contains 14 residues. V was pared by 4 bases and J by 9 bases, with 2 bases of the junction left unmatched. Germline loops: CDR1 SNHLY, CDR2 FYNNEI. The CDR3 region has the DNA TGTGCCAGCAGTGGACTAGCGGGGGGGTTTGAGCAGTTCTTC. Protein sequence: CASSGLAGGFEQFF.

This clone was counted once. The chain combines TRBV5-1 with TRBJ1-4, with D possibly being TRBD1 (6 bases). Germline assignment: CDR1 SGHRS and CDR2 YFSETQ. The CDR3 loop spans 16 amino acids. Trimming shortened V by 4 bases and J by 0 bases, and 13 bases separated the two germline ends. The CDR3 sequence is CASSTGTRSTNEKLFF. In DNA form, the CDR3 reads TGCGCCAGCAGCACTGGGACACGCTCAACTAATGAAAAACTGTTTTTT.

The CDR3: CASSLAGPGGIGELFF. CDR3 coding DNA: TGTGCCAGCAGCTTGGCCGGGCCAGGGGGAATCGGGGAGCTGTTTTTT. V usage is TRBV5-4 and J usage is TRBJ2-2, with 7 bases fitting TRBD1. This CDR3 has 16 amino acids. V trimming: 0 bases; J trimming: 7 bases; junction bases outside the gene matches: 9. Germline CDR1 is SGHNT and CDR2 is YYREEE (reference sequence).

The chain has TRBV12-3 or TRBV12-4 and TRBJ2-3; D is possibly TRBD1 (5 bases). This CDR3 region has 12 residues. V was cut by 4 bases and J by 5 bases, with 7 bases left in between. The CDR3 reads CASSSRVDTQYF. The DNA for the CDR3 is TGTGCCAGCAGTTCCAGGGTAGATACGCAGTATTTT.

V usage is TRBV12-5 and J usage is TRBJ2-1; the D gene is possibly TRBD2 (6 bases). Germline loops: CDR1 LGHNT, CDR2 FRNRAP. CDR3 size: 16 residues. Trimming left V 2 bases short and J 5 bases short, with 16 bases between. DNA of the CDR3: TGTGCTAGTGGTTTGTCGGGGGTTGGGAACCACAATGAGCAGTTCTTC. It specifies CASGLSGVGNHNEQFF.

V is TRBV29-1 and J is TRBJ1-2, with no clear D. This CDR3 region has 15 residues. V lost 4 bases to trimming and J lost 4 bases, with 19 bases between them. Looked up from germline, CDR1 is SQVTM and CDR2 is ANQGSEA. The CDR3 sequence is CSVALGPSSSYGYTF. The DNA of the CDR3 is TGCAGCGTTGCTTTGGGCCCTTCGAGTTCCTATGGCTACACCTTC.